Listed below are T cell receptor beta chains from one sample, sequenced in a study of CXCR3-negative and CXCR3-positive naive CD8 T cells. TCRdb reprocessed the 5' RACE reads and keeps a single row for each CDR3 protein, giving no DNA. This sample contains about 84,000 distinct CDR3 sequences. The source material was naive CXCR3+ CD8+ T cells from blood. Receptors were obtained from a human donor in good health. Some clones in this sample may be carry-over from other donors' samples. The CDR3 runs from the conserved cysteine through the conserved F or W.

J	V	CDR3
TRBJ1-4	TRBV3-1	CASSDRQGDEKLFF
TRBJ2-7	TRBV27	CASSLGAVSSYEQYF
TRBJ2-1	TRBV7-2	CASSPGPEYNEQFF
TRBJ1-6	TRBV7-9	CDSNRGNSPLHF
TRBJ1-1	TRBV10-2	CASNSQGPEAFF
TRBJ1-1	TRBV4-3	CASSQVPTSDTEAFF
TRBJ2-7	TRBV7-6	CASSSGTENYEQYF
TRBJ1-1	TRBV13	CASSFGGAGTEAFF
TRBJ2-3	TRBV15	CATSRGPQRTDTQYF
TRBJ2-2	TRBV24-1	CATSDLGQGPGELFF
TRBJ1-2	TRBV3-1	CASSQGDSTHYGYTF
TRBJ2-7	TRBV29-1	CSVISGGHYEQYF
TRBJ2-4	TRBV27	CASSPGLLNIQYF
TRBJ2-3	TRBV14	CASSQESRDRGRTQYF
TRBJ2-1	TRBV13	CASSFFGDEQFF
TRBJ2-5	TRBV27	CASSLGGGRIETQYF
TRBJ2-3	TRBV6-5	CASSYVGITDTQYF
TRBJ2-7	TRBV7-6	CASSQGRGYEQYF
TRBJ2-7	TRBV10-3	CAIREGTSGAFYEQYF
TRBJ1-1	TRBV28	CASSLSQFSNTEAFF
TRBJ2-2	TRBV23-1	CASSQSRPRSSTGELFF
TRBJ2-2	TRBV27	CASESGANTGELFF
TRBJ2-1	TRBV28	CASGDHSYNEQFF
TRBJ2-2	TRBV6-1	CASSASERGLTGELFF
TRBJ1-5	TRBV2	CASTPGQGHQPQHF
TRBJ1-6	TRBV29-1	CSVEDQLDSPLHF
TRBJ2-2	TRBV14	CASSQGWDRPNTGELFF
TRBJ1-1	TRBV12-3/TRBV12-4	CASSNTTGGNTEAFF
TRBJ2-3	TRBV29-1	CSAGFRGDTQYF
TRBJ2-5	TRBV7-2	CASSLGVGLAPKETQYF
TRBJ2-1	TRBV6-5	CASSLGTGDEQFF
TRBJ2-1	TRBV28	CASTPFGTGDNEQFF
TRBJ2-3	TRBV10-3	CAISGRLAGTDTQYF
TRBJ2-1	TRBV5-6	CASSFSPGQGAYNEQFF
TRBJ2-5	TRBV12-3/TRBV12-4	CASTPGGQETQYF
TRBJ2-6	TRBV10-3	CAISEGEPGANVLTF
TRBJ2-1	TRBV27	CASSPGGHNEQFF
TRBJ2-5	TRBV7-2	CASSPSASDLETQYF
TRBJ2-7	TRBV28	CASSLGLVGSEQYF
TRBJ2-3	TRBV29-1	CSVDEGGQVTDTQYF
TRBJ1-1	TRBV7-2	CASSWGQGATEAFF
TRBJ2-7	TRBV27	CASSLGRVLVDEQYF
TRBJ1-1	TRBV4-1	CASSLRTVWDTEAFF